Below, 21 T cell receptor beta chains from the same sample are listed, as sequenced in a study of control samples from healthy donors and cancer patients. The table came from immunoSEQ multiplex PCR; TCRdb's copy has only in-frame clones and leaves some out. The repertoire holds 150,000 to 200,000 clones, with roughly 89% as singletons. The material sequenced was blood. These receptors originate from a man aged 25 to 40 in good health.

The rearrangement uses TRBV20-1 and TRBJ2-1; D not certain. Trimming stripped 7 bases from V and 0 bases from J, with 4 bases between. Germline V gene lookup returns CDR1 DFQATT and CDR2 SNEGSKA (reference sequence). The CDR3 length is 11 residues. DNA for the CDR3: TGCAGTGGGAGCTCCTACAATGAGCAGTTCTTC. Protein sequence: CSGSSYNEQFF.

The rearrangement links TRBV5-4 to TRBJ2-7; 7 bases agree with TRBD1. V shed 4 bases, J shed 5 bases, and the junction held 9 bases outside the gene matches. CDR1 and CDR2 from the germline V gene are SGHNT and YYREEE (reference sequence). The CDR3 is 14 amino acids. The CDR3 here is CASSATGFNDEQYF. Here the CDR3 DNA reads TGTGCCAGCAGCGCGACAGGGTTCAACGACGAGCAGTACTTC.

V and J are TRBV2 and TRBJ2-3; 8 nucleotides match TRBD2. CDR1 and CDR2 (germline): SNHLY, FYNNEI. With V trimmed by 6 bases and J by 1 base, 0 bases remained unmatched. The CDR3 extends over 13 amino acids. The CDR3 sequence is CASRTSGTDTQYF. Here the CDR3 DNA reads TGTGCCAGCAGGACTAGCGGCACAGATACGCAGTATTTT.

The chain joins TRBV27 to TRBJ1-4; no reliable D call. Germline lookup yields CDR1 MNHEY and CDR2 SMNVEV (reference sequence). V shed 4 bases and J shed 8 bases, with 11 bases lying between them. The CDR3 is 13 amino acids. This CDR3 reads CASSYTPGEKLFF. In nucleotides, the CDR3 is TGTGCCAGCAGTTATACACCCGGGGAAAAACTGTTTTTT.

The chain is built from TRBV18 and TRBJ2-3, with D perhaps TRBD1 (5 bases). The CDR3 is 15 residues long. Per the germline V gene, CDR1 is KGHSH and CDR2 is LQKENI. Trimming left V 5 bases short and J 1 base short, with 13 bases between. The CDR3 nucleotides are TGTGCCAGCTCATCCTCAGGGATTGGCACAGATACGCAGTATTTT. The encoded protein is CASSSSGIGTDTQYF.

This clone came up a few times. This chain uses TRBV10-1 with TRBJ1-1, with D possibly being TRBD1 (5 bases). Germline CDR1 is WNHNN and CDR2 is SYGVQD (reference sequence). Trimming took off 6 bases at V and 11 bases at J, with 16 bases between the two ends. The CDR3 covers 12 residues. In DNA form, the CDR3 reads TGCGCCAGCAGGACAGAGGTGAGTGGGGCTTTCTTT. Its protein product is CASRTEVSGAFF.

In this sample, this clone turned up once. The chain recombines TRBV18 with TRBJ2-5; D is possibly TRBD1 (7 bases). There are 16 residues in the CDR3. CDR1 is KGHSH and CDR2 is LQKENI in the germline V gene. The ends were cut back, 1 base at V and 5 bases at J, with 17 bases in the middle. CDR3 protein: CASSPQRGGGQETQYF. As DNA, the CDR3 is TGTGCCAGCTCACCACAACGAGGAGGGGGCCAGGAGACCCAGTACTTC.

V is TRBV4-3 and J is TRBJ2-2, with D tentatively TRBD1 or TRBD2 (5 bases each). Deletions cut 0 bases from V and 0 bases from J, with 11 bases between. The CDR3 length is 17 residues. Germline V gene sequence: CDR1 LGHNA, CDR2 YSLEER. CDR3 sequence (DNA): TGCGCCAGCAGCCAAGACTGGGGGAATTCGAACACCGGGGAGCTGTTTTTT. It specifies CASSQDWGNSNTGELFF.

V usage is TRBV6-6 and J usage is TRBJ1-1; D unresolved. Trimming removed 6 bases at V and 1 base at J, with 12 bases between. CDR3 length equals 14 residues. Germline CDR1 MNHNY, CDR2 SVGAGI (reference sequence). The CDR3 DNA reads TGTGCCAGCAGACGGGAGGGCGAGAACACTGAAGCTTTCTTT. This sequence encodes CASRREGENTEAFF.

This chain uses TRBV9 with TRBJ1-5; D unclear. Germline loops: CDR1 SGDLS, CDR2 YYNGEE. This CDR3 spans 13 amino acids. Trimming stripped 2 bases from V and 6 bases from J, with 9 bases between. This chain's CDR3 is CASSVGAGQPQHF. The DNA of the CDR3 is TGTGCCAGCAGCGTGGGTGCTGGTCAGCCCCAGCATTTT.

The chain joins TRBV3-1 (or the pseudogene TRBV3-2) to TRBJ2-6; D gene ambiguous. Germline CDR1 and CDR2: LGHDT and YNNKEL (reference sequence). V lost 5 bases and J lost 0, with 17 bases in between. The CDR3 runs 18 residues. This CDR3 is CASSFHGSSYSGANVLTF. The CDR3 region has the DNA TGTGCCAGCAGCTTCCATGGCAGTTCCTACTCTGGGGCCAACGTCCTGACTTTC.

The rearrangement uses TRBV3-1 (or the pseudogene TRBV3-2) and TRBJ1-4; D remains ambiguous. V was pared by 4 bases and J by 8 bases, with 11 bases between. The CDR3 loop spans 13 amino acids. The germline gives CDR1 LGHDT, CDR2 YNNKEL (reference sequence). CDR3 DNA sequence: TGTGCCAGCAGCCCACCGGTTGAGGAAAAACTGTTTTTT. It is translated as CASSPPVEEKLFF.

V usage is TRBV6-5 and J usage is TRBJ2-7, with no clear D. CDR1 MNHEY and CDR2 SVGAGI come from the germline V gene. The CDR3 extends over 15 amino acids. V was cut by 2 bases and J by 3 bases, with 14 bases left in between. CDR3 protein: CASSYRGDGFYEQYF. For the CDR3, the DNA is TGTGCCAGCAGTTACCGAGGAGACGGCTTCTACGAGCAGTACTTC.

This chain joins TRBV28 and TRBJ1-5, with D perhaps matching TRBD1 (5 bases). The CDR3 extends over 14 amino acids. The germline gives CDR1 MDHEN, CDR2 SYDVKM. Between the trimmed V and J ends, which lost 6 bases and 7 bases, there was a span of 16 bases. The CDR3 nucleotides are TGTGCCAGCAGGGCAAGGGGCGGAGGGCAGCCCCAGCATTTT. It yields the protein CASRARGGGQPQHF.

The V call is TRBV28, the J call TRBJ2-3; D is possibly TRBD1 (6 bases). Germline V lookup: CDR1 MDHEN, CDR2 SYDVKM. V lost 5 bases to trimming and J lost 7 bases, with 16 bases between them. This CDR3 has 14 residues. CDR3 DNA sequence: TGTGCCAGCAGTCCCTACAGGGAAAGTAATACGCAGTATTTT. Protein sequence: CASSPYRESNTQYF. Variable domain in full (rest from reference TRBV28 and TRBJ2-3): DVKVTQSSRYLVKRTGEKVFLECVQDMDHENMFWYRQDPGLGLRLIYFSYDVKMKEKGDIPEGYSVSREKKERFSLILESASTNQTSMYLCASSPYRESNTQYFGPGTRLTVL.

This chain joins TRBV4-2 and TRBJ2-5; 12 positions agree with TRBD2. Germline V lookup: CDR1 LGHNA, CDR2 YNFKEQ. The J segment lost 5 bases and the V segment lost 3 bases, leaving 10 bases of the junction unmatched. CDR3 length: 17 residues. The CDR3 region has the DNA TGTGCCAGCAGCCACCTAGCGGGAGGGCCGGGAGGGGAGACCCAGTACTTC. Translated, it gives CASSHLAGGPGGETQYF.

The rearrangement joins TRBV2 to TRBJ2-7; a possible D gene is TRBD2 (6 bases). Germline V lookup: CDR1 SNHLY, CDR2 FYNNEI. The CDR3 contains 12 residues. V was trimmed by 3 bases and J by 5 bases, leaving 8 bases between them. Here the CDR3 reads CASSDGGDEQYF. CDR3 sequence (DNA): TGTGCCAGCAGTGACGGAGGGGACGAGCAGTACTTC.

The CDR3, as DNA: TGTGCCAGCAGCTCAATCATCCCAGTCGAAGAAAGTTGGGGGAACACTGAAGCTTTCTTT. Translation: CASSSIIPVEESWGNTEAFF. The rearrangement uses TRBV11-3 and TRBJ1-1; D ambiguous. V was clipped by 4 bases and J by 1 base, with 28 bases between them. This CDR3 region has 20 residues. Germline loops: CDR1 SGHNT, CDR2 YENEEA.

V usage is TRBV11-2 and J usage is TRBJ2-7, with D possibly matching TRBD2 (5 bases). The germline CDR1 and CDR2 sequences are SGHAT and FQNNGV. The V gene lost 6 bases and the J gene lost 2 bases, with 20 bases spanning the gap. CDR3 length equals 16 residues. CDR3 bases: TGTGCCAGCAGTAACCTCCTGGCGGGTTTAACCTACGAGCAGTACTTC. It encodes CASSNLLAGLTYEQYF.

The chain employs TRBV6-5 and TRBJ2-3, with unresolved D. The germline gives CDR1 MNHEY, CDR2 SVGAGI. Deletions cut 10 bases from V and 5 bases from J, with 10 bases between. The CDR3 length is 11 residues. Here the CDR3 reads CATSLRDTQYF. For the CDR3, the DNA is TGTGCCACCTCCCTCCGAGATACGCAGTATTTT.

The V gene is TRBV7-8, the J gene TRBJ2-1; 11 bases are shared with TRBD2. Germline trimming cut 4 bases from V and 7 bases from J; bases unmatched to any gene: 6. The CDR3 loop spans 15 amino acids. Germline values: CDR1 SGHVS, CDR2 FQNEAQ. CDR3 DNA: TGTGCCAGCAGCTCCGGACTAGCGGGTCAAAATGAGCAGTTCTTC. Translation: CASSSGLAGQNEQFF.